The subject of this entry is one TCR beta chain. This entry comes from a study of cytomegalovirus exposure and HLA in healthy donors. Per the germline V gene, CDR1 is SGHAT and CDR2 is FQNNGV. The length of the CDR3 is 15 residues. V was clipped by 1 base and J by 2 bases, with 11 bases between them. Assay: immunoSEQ multiplex PCR; the TCRdb copy retains only in-frame clones and omits some. This table holds over 110,000 clones, around 86% found once. This TCR was sampled from a man between 18 and 35 years old in good health and CMV-seropositive. The sample comprised PBMCs. The chain is built from TRBV11-2 and TRBJ1-1, with a weak D call TRBD1 (5 bases). The CDR3 DNA is TGTGCCAGCAGCTTAGGTACAGGTTTAAACACTGAAGCTTTCTTT. As protein: CASSLGTGLNTEAFF.